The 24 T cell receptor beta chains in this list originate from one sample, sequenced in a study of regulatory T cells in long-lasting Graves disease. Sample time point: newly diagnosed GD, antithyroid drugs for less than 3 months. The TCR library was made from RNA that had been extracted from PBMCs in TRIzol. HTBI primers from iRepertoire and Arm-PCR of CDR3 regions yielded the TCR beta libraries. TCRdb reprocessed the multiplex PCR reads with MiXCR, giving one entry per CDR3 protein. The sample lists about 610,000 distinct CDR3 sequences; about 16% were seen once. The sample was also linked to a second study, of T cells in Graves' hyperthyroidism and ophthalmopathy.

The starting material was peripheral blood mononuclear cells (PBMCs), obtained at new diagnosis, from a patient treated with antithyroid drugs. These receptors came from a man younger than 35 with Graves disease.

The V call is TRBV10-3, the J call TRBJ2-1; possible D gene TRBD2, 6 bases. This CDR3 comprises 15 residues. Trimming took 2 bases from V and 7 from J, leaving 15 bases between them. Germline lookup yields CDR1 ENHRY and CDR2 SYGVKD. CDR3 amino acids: CAISERPVAGNEQFF. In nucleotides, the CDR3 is TGTGCCATCAGTGAGCGCCCCGTGGCGGGGAATGAGCAGTTCTTC.

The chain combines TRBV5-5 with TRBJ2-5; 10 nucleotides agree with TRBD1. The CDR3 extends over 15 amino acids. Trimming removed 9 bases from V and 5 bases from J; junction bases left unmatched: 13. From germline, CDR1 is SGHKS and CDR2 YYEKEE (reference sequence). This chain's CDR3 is CANTTGTGVLETQYF. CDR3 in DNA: TGTGCCAACACCACCGGGACAGGGGTTTTGGAGACCCAGTACTTC.

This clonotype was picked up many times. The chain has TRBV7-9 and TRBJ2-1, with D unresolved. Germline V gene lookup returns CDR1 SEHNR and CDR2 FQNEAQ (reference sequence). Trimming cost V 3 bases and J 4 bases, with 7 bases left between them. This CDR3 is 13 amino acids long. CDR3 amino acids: CASSLPPYNEQFF. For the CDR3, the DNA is TGTGCCAGCAGCTTGCCCCCGTACAATGAGCAGTTCTTC.

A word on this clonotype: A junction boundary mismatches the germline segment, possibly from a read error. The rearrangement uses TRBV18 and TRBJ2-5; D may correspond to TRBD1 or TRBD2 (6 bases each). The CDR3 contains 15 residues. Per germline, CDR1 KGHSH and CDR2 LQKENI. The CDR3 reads CVSSPSLGGRETQYF. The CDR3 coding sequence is TGTGTCAGCTCACCCAGTTTGGGGGGCAGGGAGACCCAGTACTTC.

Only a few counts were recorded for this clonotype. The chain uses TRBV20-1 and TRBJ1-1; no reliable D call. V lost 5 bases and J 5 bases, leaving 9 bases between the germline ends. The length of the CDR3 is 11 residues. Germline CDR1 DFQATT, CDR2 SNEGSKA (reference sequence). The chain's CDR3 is CSALGRTEAFF. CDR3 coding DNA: TGCAGTGCTCTGGGCCGGACTGAAGCTTTCTTT.

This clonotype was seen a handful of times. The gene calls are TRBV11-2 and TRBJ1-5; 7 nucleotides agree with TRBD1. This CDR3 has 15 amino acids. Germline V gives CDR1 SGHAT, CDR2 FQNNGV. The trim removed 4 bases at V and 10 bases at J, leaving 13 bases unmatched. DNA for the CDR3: TGTGCCAGCAGCTCCACCGGGACAGCGGCTGAACCCCAGCATTTT. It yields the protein CASSSTGTAAEPQHF.

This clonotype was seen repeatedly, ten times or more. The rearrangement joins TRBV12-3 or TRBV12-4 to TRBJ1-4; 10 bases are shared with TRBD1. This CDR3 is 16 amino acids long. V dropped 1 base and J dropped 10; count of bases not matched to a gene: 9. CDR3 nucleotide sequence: TGTGCCAGCAGTTTAGACGACAGGGGGCAACTCGGAAAACTGTTTTTT. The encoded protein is CASSLDDRGQLGKLFF.

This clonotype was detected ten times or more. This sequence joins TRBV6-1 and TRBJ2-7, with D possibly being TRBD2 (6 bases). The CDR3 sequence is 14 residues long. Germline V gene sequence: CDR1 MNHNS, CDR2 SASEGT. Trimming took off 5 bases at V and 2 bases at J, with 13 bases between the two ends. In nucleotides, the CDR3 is TGTGCCAGCAGTCCGGGCGGGGCCACCTACGAGCAGTACTTC. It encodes CASSPGGATYEQYF.

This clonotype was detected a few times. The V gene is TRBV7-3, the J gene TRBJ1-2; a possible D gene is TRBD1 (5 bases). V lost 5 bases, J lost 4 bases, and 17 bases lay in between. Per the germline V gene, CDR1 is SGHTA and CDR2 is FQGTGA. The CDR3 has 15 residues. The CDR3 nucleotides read TGTGCCAGCAGCCCCCGGGGGGGAGGCGGCTATGGCTACACCTTC. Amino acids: CASSPRGGGGYGYTF.

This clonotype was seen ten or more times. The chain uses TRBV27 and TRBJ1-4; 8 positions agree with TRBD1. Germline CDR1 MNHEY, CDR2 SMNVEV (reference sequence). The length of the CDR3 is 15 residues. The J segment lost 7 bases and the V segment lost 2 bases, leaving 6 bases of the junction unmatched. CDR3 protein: CASSLRVGQGEKLFF. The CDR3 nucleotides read TGTGCCAGCAGTTTAAGGGTCGGACAGGGTGAAAAACTGTTTTTT.

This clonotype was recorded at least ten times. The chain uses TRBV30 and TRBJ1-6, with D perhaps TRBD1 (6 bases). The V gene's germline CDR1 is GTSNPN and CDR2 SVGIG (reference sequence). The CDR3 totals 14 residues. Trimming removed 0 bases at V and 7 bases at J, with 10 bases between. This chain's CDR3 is CAWSVGTPNSPLHF. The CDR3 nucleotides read TGTGCCTGGAGTGTGGGGACACCGAATTCACCCCTCCACTTT.

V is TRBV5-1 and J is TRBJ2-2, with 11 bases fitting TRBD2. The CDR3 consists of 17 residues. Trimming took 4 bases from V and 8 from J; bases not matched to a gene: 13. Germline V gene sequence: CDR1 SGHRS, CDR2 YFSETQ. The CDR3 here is CASSPRLAGLQWGELFF. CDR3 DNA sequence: TGCGCCAGCAGCCCAAGACTAGCGGGACTTCAGTGGGGGGAGCTGTTTTTT.

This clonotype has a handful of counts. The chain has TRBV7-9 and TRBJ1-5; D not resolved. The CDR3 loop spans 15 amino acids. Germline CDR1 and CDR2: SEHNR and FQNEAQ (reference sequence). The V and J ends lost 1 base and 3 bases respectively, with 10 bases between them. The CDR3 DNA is TGTGCCAGCAGCTTAGAGCCGGGCGTCAATCAGCCCCAGCATTTT. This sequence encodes CASSLEPGVNQPQHF.

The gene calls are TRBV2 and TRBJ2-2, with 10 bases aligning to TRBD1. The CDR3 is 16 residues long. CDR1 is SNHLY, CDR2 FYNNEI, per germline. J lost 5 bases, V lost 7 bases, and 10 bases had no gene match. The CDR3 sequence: CASNRDRGLGTGELFF. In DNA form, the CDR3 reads TGTGCCAGCAACCGGGACAGGGGTCTTGGGACCGGGGAGCTGTTTTTT.

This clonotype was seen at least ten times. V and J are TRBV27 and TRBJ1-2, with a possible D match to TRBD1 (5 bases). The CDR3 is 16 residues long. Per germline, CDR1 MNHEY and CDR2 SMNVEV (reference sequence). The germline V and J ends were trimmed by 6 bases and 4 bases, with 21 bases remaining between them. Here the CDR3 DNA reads TGTGCCAGCAGGTGGCCCAGGGTGAGGGGCGGCTATGGCTACACCTTC. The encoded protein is CASRWPRVRGGYGYTF.

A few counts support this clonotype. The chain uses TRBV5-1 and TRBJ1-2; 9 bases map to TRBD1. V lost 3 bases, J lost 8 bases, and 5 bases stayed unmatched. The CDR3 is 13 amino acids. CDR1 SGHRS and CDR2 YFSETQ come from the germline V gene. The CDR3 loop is CASSSGQGWGYTF. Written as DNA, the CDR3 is TGCGCCAGCAGCTCTGGACAGGGGTGGGGCTACACCTTC.

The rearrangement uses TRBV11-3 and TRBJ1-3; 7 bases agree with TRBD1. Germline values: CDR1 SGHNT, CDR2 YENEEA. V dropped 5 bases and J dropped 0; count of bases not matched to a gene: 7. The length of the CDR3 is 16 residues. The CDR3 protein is CASSPSTGDSGNTIYF. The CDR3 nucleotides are TGTGCCAGCAGCCCTTCAACAGGGGACTCTGGAAACACCATATATTTT.

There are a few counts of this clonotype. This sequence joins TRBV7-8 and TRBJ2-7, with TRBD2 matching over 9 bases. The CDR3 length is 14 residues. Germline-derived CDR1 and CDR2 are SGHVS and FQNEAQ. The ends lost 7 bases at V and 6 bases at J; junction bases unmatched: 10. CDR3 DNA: TGTGCCAGCACCCCTGCGGGAGGGCCGGTCGAGCAGTACTTC. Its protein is CASTPAGGPVEQYF.

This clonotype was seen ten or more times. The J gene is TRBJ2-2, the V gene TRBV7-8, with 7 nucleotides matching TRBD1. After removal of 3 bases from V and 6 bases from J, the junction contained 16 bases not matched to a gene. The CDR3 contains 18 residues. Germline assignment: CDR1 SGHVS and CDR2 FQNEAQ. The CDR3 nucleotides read TGTGCCAGCAGCTTGCTCCCGAGGAGAGACAGGGACCCCGGGGAGCTGTTTTTT. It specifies CASSLLPRRDRDPGELFF.

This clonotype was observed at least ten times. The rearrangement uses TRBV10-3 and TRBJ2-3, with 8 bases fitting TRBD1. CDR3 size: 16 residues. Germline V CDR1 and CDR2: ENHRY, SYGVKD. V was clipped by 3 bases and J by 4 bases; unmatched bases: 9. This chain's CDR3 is CAISELVDRESDTQYF. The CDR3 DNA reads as TGTGCCATCAGTGAACTAGTGGACAGGGAGTCAGATACGCAGTATTTT.

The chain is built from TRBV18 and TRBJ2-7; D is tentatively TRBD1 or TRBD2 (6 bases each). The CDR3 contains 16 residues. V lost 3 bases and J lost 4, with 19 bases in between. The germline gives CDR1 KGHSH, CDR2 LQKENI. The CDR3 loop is CASSPGAGHGTYEQYF. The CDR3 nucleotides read TGTGCCAGCTCACCCGGCGCGGGACACGGGACATACGAGCAGTACTTC.

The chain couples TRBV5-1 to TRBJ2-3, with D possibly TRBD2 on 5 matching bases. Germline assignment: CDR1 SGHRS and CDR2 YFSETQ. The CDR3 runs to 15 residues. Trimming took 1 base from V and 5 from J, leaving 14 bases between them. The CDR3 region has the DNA TGCGCCAGCAGCTTGAACAGAAATGGGAGAGATACGCAGTATTTT. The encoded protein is CASSLNRNGRDTQYF.

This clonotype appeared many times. The CDR3 DNA reads TGTGCCAGCAGTGCCTTTCCCAGGAGCTCCTATAATTCACCCCTCCACTTT. Translated, it gives CASSAFPRSSYNSPLHF. This chain links TRBV27 with TRBJ1-6; D is uncertain. Germline values: CDR1 MNHEY, CDR2 SMNVEV (reference sequence). This CDR3 comprises 17 residues. V shed 5 bases and J shed 0 bases, with 14 bases lying between them.

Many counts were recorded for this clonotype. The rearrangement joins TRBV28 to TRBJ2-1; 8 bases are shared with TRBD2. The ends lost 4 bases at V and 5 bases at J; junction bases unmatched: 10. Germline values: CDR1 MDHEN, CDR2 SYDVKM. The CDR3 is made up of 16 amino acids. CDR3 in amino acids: CASSYRLVSGNNEQFF. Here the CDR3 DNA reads TGTGCCAGCAGTTACCGTTTAGTTAGCGGGAACAATGAGCAGTTCTTC. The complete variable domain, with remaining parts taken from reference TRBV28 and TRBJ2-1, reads DVKVTQSSRYLVKRTGEKVFLECVQDMDHENMFWYRQDPGLGLRLIYFSYDVKMKEKGDIPEGYSVSREKKERFSLILESASTNQTSMYLCASSYRLVSGNNEQFFGPGTRLTVL.